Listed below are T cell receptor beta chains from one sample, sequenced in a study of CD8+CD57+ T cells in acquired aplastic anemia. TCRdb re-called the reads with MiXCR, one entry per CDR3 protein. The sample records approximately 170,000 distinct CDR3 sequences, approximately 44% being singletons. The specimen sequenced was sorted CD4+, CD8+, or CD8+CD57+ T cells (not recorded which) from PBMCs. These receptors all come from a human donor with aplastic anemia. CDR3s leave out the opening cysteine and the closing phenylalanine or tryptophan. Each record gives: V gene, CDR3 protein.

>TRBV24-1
ATSDSLINEQF
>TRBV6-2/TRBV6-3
ASSYEGSQAF
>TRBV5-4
ASSLGGRISGDTQY
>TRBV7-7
ASSSVGGGETQY
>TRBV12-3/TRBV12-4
ASRGTGTDTQY
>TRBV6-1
ASSEPPGADYGYT
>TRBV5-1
ASSAGFTDTQY
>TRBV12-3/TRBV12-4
ASRSPGTVYNERF
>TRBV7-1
ASSSVVAGGGMTDTQY
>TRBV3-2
ASSQNRVTNTEAF
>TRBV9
ASSLGQGPSGYT
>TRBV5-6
ASSSFFERGGQADTQY
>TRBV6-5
ASSLTSGGGEAYEQY
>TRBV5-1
ASSLGQGRGETQY
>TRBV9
ASSPRGQGISGNTIY
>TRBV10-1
ASSEGPAYEQY
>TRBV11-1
ASSSGLAGVSSYEQY
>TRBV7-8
ASSRTSGQPQH
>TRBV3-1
ASSQGGNTGELF
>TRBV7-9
ASSLEGRNYGYT
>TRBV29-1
SGAKKGEQY
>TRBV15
ATSRDREAKEQY
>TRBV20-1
SARGTPSNQPQH
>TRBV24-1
ATSDGPGTQNIQY
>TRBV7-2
ASSLARGTSGISEQF
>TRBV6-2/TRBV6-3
ASSYQRGGQYADTQY
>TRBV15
ASSKGRLGQPQH
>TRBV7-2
ASSSSREAEAF
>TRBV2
ASRPGQGLETQY
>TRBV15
ATSRDTANYGYT
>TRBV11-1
ASSLGVWADSNQPQH
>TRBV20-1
SARPGQGAWETQY
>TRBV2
ASSERGIGNQPQH
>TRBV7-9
ASTPNSATNEKLF
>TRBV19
ASSPRDRTHHEQY
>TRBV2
ASIPVNTEAF
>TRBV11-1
ASSFSGRAFDTQY
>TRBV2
ASSERGGVETQY
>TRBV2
TTGRGIINGQPQH
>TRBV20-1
SARGTGVNNSPLH
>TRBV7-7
ASSATPGRYNEQF
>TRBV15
ATSREGDGTEAF
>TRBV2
ASSASGGSETQY
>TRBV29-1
SVEAGTQY
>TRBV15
ATSSRKGGQPQH
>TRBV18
ASSDGNNYEQY
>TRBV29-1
SVGVGGTGELF
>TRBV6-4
ASRAGRATDTQY
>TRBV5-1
ASSLSGENIQY
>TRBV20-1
SARDGTGPNGYT
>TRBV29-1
SVGQGRDYGYT
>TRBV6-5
ASSHTPRVEDYGYT
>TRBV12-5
ASGLVRVREPNYGYT
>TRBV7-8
ASSEIDSNEQF
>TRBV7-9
ASIKGARETQY
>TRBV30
AWSRLQGRNEKLF